This T cell receptor (beta chain) was recorded in a study of shared clonotypes between healthy human individuals. As defined, naive CD8 cells were CD45RO-negative and positively selected for CCR7, with terminally differentiated effector memory CD45RA+ cells excluded. The protocol was immunoSEQ multiplex PCR, while the TCRdb copy is restricted to in-frame clones and leaves out a portion. The sample carries about 2.1 million clones, just over 90% recorded once. The CDR3 is made up of 13 amino acids. Germline-derived CDR1 and CDR2 are SGHVS and FQNEAQ. The V segment lost 1 base and the J segment 4 bases; nucleotides outside the gene matches: 1. A remark on this clone: The same CDR3 also results from other DNA sequences found in this sample.

This chain uses TRBV7-8 with TRBJ2-7; 7 nucleotides agree with TRBD1. The origin of this receptor is a man between 18 and 35 years old in good health. Some clones in this sample may be carry-over from other donors' samples. The sequenced material came from naive CD8+ T cells from PBMCs. The CDR3 DNA reads as TGTGCCAGCAGCTTAGAACAGGGGTACGAGCAGTACTTC. Protein: CASSLEQGYEQYF.